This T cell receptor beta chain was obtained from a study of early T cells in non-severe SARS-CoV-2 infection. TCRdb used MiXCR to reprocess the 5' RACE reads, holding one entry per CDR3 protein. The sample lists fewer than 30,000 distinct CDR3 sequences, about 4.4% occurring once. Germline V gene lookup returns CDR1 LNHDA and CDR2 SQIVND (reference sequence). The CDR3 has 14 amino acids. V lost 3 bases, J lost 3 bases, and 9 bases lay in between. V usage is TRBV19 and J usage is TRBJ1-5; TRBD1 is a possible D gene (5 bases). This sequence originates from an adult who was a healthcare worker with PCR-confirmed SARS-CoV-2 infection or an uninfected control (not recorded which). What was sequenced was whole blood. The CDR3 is CASSIGAVNQPQHF. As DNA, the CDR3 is TGTGCCAGTAGTATTGGGGCCGTCAATCAGCCCCAGCATTTT.